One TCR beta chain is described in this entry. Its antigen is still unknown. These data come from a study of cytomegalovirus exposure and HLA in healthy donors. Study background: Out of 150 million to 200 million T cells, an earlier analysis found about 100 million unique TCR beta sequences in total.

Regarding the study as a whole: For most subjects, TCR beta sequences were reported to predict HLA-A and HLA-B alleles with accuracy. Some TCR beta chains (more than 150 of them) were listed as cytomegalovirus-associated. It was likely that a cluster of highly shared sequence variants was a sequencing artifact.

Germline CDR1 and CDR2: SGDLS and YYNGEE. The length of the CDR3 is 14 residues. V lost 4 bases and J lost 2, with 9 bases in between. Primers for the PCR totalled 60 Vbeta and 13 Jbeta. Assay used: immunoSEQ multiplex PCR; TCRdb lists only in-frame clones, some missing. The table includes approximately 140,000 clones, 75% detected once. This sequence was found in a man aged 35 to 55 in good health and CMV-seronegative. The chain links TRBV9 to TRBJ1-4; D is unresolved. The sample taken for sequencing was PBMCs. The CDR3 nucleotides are TGTGCCAGCAGCACCGGGTGGACTAATGAAAAACTGTTTTTT. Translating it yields CASSTGWTNEKLFF.